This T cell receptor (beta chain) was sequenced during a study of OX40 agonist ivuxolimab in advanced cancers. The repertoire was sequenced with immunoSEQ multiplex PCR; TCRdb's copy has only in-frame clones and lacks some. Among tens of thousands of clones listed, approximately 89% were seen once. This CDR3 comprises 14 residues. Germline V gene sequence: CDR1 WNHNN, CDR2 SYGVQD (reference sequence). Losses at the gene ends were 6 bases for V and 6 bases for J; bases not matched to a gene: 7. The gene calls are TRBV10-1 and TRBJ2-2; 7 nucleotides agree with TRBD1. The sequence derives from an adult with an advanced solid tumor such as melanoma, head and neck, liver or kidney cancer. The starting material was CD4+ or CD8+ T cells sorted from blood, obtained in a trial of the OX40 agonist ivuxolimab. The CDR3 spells CASSLTGAAGELFF. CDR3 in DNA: TGCGCCAGCAGCCTAACAGGGGCGGCCGGGGAGCTGTTTTTT.